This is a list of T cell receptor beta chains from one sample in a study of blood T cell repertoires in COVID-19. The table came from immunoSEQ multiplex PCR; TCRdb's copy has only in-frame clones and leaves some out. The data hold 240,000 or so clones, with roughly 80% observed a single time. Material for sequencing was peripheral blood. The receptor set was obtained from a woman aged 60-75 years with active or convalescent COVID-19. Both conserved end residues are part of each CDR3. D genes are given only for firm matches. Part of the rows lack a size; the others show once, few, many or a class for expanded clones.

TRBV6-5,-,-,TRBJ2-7,TGTGCCAGCAGGCCGGGGGGCGGTCGGGAGCAGTACTTC,CASRPGGGREQYF
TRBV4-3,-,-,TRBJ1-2,TGCGCCAGCAGCCATCAGATGGGGAATATGGGACTTAACTATGGCTACACCTTC,CASSHQMGNMGLNYGYTF
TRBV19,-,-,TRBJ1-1,TGTGCCAGTAGTAGGGCAGGGGAATGGAGGACTGAAGCTTTCTTT,CASSRAGEWRTEAFF
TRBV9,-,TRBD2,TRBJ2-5,TGTGCCAGCAGCTCGGGACTAGCGGGGGCCCAAGAAACCCAGTACTTC,CASSSGLAGAQETQYF
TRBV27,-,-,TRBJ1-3,TGTGCCAGCAGTTTATGGGCATCTCCCGGAAACACCATATATTTT,CASSLWASPGNTIYF
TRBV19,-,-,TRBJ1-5,TGTGCCAGTAGTCTCGGCCGAGGGGGGGACGATCAGCCCCAGCATTTT,CASSLGRGGDDQPQHF
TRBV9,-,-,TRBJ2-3,TGTGCCAGCAGCAAAGCCCCCGCCCCAGATACGCAGTATTTT,CASSKAPAPDTQYF
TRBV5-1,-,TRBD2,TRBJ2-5,TGCGCCAGCAGAATAGCTAGCGGGGGGGCCCTGGAGACCCAGTACTTC,CASRIASGGALETQYF
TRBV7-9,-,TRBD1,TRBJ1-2,TGTGCCAGCAGCCCCCGACAGGGGTTCGGCTATGGCTACACCTTC,CASSPRQGFGYGYTF
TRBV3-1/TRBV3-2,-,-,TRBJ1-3,TGTGCCAGCAGTTCAACCTACAGCTCTGGAAACACCATATATTTT,CASSSTYSSGNTIYF
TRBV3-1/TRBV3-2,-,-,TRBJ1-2,TGTGCCAGCAGCCGACAATCTCGCGATTATGGCTACACCTTC,CASSRQSRDYGYTF
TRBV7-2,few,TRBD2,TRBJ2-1,TGTGCCAGCAGCTTAATGTCTAGCGGGGGGCGCTACAATGAGCAGTTCTTC,CASSLMSSGGRYNEQFF
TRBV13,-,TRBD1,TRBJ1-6,TGTGCCAGCAGCTCACCGGGAGGGGGCTTTTCACCCCTCCACTTT,CASSSPGGGFSPLHF
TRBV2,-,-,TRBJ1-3,TGTGCCAGCAGGACCCCGGCGGGGACCTCTGGAAACACCATATATTTT,CASRTPAGTSGNTIYF
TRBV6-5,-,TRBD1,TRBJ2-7,TGTGCCAGCACCCACGGGGGACAGGACTACGAGCAGTACTTC,CASTHGGQDYEQYF
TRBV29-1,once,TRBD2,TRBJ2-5,TGCAGCGTCAAAGGACTAGCGGGGAACCAAGAGACCCAGTACTTC,CSVKGLAGNQETQYF
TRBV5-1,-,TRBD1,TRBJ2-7,TGCGCCAGCAGCCTGGGACAGGGTATCGACGAGCAGTACTTC,CASSLGQGIDEQYF
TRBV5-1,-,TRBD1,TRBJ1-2,TGCGCCAGCAGCCCCGTGACAGGGACAAACTATGGCTACACCTTC,CASSPVTGTNYGYTF
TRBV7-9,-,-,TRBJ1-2,TGTGCCAGCAGCTTAGCTGGGGCCTCTAACTATGGCTACACCTTC,CASSLAGASNYGYTF
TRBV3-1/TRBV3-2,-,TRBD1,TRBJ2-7,TGTGCCAGCAGCCAGGGGGACAGGGGGTTCTACGAGCAGTACTTC,CASSQGDRGFYEQYF
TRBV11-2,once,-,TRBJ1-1,TGTGCCAGCAGCTTTAGCACCTTAACTGAAGCTTTCTTT,CASSFSTLTEAFF
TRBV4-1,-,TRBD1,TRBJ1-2,TGCGCCAGCAGCCAAGATGCTGCCCCCGGGACAGGGAATGGCTACACCTTC,CASSQDAAPGTGNGYTF
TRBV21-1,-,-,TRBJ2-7,TGTGCCAGCAGCGCCAGGGGGCTAACCTACGAGCAGTACTTC,CASSARGLTYEQYF
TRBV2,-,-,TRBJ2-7,TGTGCCAGCAGTTTAACCTTGGGCCTCAAGCAGTACTTC,CASSLTLGLKQYF
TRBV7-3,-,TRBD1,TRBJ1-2,TGTGCCAGCAGCCTGAATCCCGGGACAGAATATGGCTACACCTTC,CASSLNPGTEYGYTF
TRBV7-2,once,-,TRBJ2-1,TGTGCCAGCAGCTTCTCGGGAGCATACAACAATGAGCAGTTCTTC,CASSFSGAYNNEQFF
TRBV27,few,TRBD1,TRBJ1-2,TGTGCCAGCAGTCCTAGGACAGGCCCGGGGATTAACTATGGCTACACCTTC,CASSPRTGPGINYGYTF
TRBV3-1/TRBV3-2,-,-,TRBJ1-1,TGTGCCAGCGGGACACAGAACACTGAAGCTTTCTTT,CASGTQNTEAFF
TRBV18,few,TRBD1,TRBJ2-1,TGTGCCAGCTCCCCGGGACAGGGCCTCAATGAGCAGTTCTTC,CASSPGQGLNEQFF
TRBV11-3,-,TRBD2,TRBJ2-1,TGTGCCAGCAGCTTAGTTGGAGCGGGGGTAGGGTACAATGAGCAGTTCTTC,CASSLVGAGVGYNEQFF
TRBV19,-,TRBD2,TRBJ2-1,TGTGCCAGTAGGCCAAGGACTAGCGGGGGTTCATCACCTTACGACAATGAGCAGTTCTTC,CASRPRTSGGSSPYDNEQFF
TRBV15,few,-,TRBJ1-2,TGTGCCACCAGCAGAGAAAGGGGCAGAGGCTATGGCTACACCTTC,CATSRERGRGYGYTF
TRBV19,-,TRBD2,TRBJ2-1,TGTGCCAGTAGTATAAGGACTAGCGGGGGGGTTAGCTCCTACAATGAGCAGTTCTTC,CASSIRTSGGVSSYNEQFF
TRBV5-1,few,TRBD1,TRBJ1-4,TGCGCCAGCAGCGCTGGGACAGCAACTAATGAAAAACTGTTTTTT,CASSAGTATNEKLFF
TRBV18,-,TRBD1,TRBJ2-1,TGTGCCAGCTCCCCCGGGACAGCGTCCTACAATGAGCAGTTCTTC,CASSPGTASYNEQFF
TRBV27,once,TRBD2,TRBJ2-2,TGTGCCAGCAGGACTAGCGGATACACCGGGGAGCTGTTTTTT,CASRTSGYTGELFF
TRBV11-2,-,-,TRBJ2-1,TGTGCCAGCAGCTTAGAGCATAGGGGCAATGAGCAGTTCTTC,CASSLEHRGNEQFF
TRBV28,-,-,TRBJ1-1,TGTGCCAGCAGTTTAGGAGTGAACACTGAAGCTTTCTTT,CASSLGVNTEAFF
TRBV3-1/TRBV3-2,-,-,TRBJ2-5,TGTGCCAGCAGCCATTCCCCGGGGGGCCTGGGAGAGACCCAGTACTTC,CASSHSPGGLGETQYF
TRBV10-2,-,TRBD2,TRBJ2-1,TGCGCCAGCAGGCCTAGCGGGAGGAATAATGAGCAGTTCTTC,CASRPSGRNNEQFF
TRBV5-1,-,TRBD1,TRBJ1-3,TGCGCCAGCAGCTCGACAGGGGGAGGAAACACCATATATTTT,CASSSTGGGNTIYF
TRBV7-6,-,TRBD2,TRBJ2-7,TGTGCCAGCAGCTCTCGACTAGCGGGGGTCGAGCAGTACTTC,CASSSRLAGVEQYF
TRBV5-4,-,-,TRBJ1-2,TGTGCCAGCAGCTTCGGTACAGAGAGTGGCTACACCTTC,CASSFGTESGYTF
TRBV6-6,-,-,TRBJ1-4,TGTGCCAGCAGTTCTCAGGGTTCAACTAATGAAAAACTGTTTTTT,CASSSQGSTNEKLFF
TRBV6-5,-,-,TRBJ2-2,TGTGCCAGCAGCTTCGGGACCGGGGAGCTGTTTTTT,CASSFGTGELFF
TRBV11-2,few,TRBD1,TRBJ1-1,TGTGCCAGCAGCTTAGTCCCCAGGGGGACTGAAGCTTTCTTT,CASSLVPRGTEAFF
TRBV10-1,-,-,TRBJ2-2,TGCGCCAGCAGTCCCGGCGGGGTGAACACCGGGGAGCTGTTTTTT,CASSPGGVNTGELFF
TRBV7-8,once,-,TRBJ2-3,TGTGCCAGCAGCCGCGCCTCTAGCGCAGATACGCAGTATTTT,CASSRASSADTQYF